This is a list of T cell receptor beta chains from one sample in a study of blood T cell repertoires in COVID-19. This table comes from immunoSEQ multiplex PCR, and its TCRdb copy is limited to in-frame clones, with some not included. The sample contains 350,000 to 550,000 clones, 80% to 90% of which appear only once. The sequencing sample was made of PBMCs or T cells enriched from blood (not recorded which). The receptors shown here come from a man aged 25 to 40 who had recovered from COVID-19. The CDR3 runs from the conserved cysteine through the conserved F or W. D genes are given only for firm matches.

j_call | v_call | d_call | cdr3_aa | cdr3_nt
TRBJ1-1 | TRBV2 | NA | CASSVRLYTEAFF | TGTGCCAGCAGTGTGAGGCTATACACTGAAGCTTTCTTT
TRBJ1-5 | TRBV6-5 | NA | CASSLGRKNQPQHF | TGTGCCAGCAGTTTAGGGAGGAAAAATCAGCCCCAGCATTTT
TRBJ1-5 | TRBV5-8 | NA | CASSLSGASSQPQHF | TGTGCCAGCAGCTTGTCAGGGGCCTCCTCTCAGCCCCAGCATTTT
TRBJ1-2 | TRBV2 | NA | CASSEFPRNYGYTF | TGTGCCAGCAGTGAATTTCCCAGGAACTATGGCTACACCTTC
TRBJ2-6 | TRBV5-1 | TRBD1 | CASSLKGTGWEVGANVLTF | TGCGCCAGCAGCTTGAAAGGGACAGGGTGGGAGGTTGGGGCCAACGTCCTGACTTTC
TRBJ2-4 | TRBV10-3 | NA | CAISVRGAADIQYF | TGTGCCATCAGTGTCCGGGGGGCAGCGGACATTCAGTACTTC
TRBJ1-3 | TRBV2 | TRBD1 | CASSPPRTGGNTIYF | TGTGCCAGCAGTCCCCCAAGGACAGGAGGAAACACCATATATTTT
TRBJ2-7 | TRBV18 | TRBD1 | CASSPIGQGAHEQYF | TGTGCCAGCTCACCAATCGGACAGGGGGCCCACGAGCAGTACTTC
TRBJ2-3 | TRBV5-4 | NA | CASSIPGLFRTDTQYF | TGTGCCAGCAGCATCCCGGGGTTATTTCGCACAGATACGCAGTATTTT
TRBJ1-3 | TRBV7-9 | NA | CASSLAAFQGSGNTIYF | TGTGCCAGCAGCTTAGCGGCTTTTCAGGGGTCTGGAAACACCATATATTTT
TRBJ2-7 | TRBV7-8 | NA | CASSFLRLATYEQYF | TGTGCCAGCAGCTTTTTGAGGCTAGCCACCTACGAGCAGTACTTC
TRBJ2-5 | TRBV28 | TRBD2 | CASSLGGRGETQYF | TGTGCCAGCAGTTTAGGCGGGAGGGGAGAGACCCAGTACTTC
TRBJ1-2 | TRBV7-9 | NA | CASSFDAVFLYGYTF | TGTGCCAGCAGCTTCGATGCAGTCTTTCTCTATGGCTACACCTTC
TRBJ2-6 | TRBV18 | NA | CASSPPAGANVLTF | TGTGCCAGCTCACCTCCCGCTGGGGCCAACGTCCTGACTTTC
TRBJ1-4 | TRBV20-1 | NA | CSGRGGEKLFF | TGCAGTGGGAGGGGAGGTGAAAAACTGTTTTTT
TRBJ1-5 | TRBV19 | TRBD1 | CASRRSGTGINQPQHF | TGTGCCAGTAGGAGGTCCGGGACAGGGATTAATCAGCCCCAGCATTTT
TRBJ1-6 | TRBV9 | TRBD1 | CASSPLPQGVDSPLHF | TGTGCCAGCAGCCCCCTCCCTCAGGGGGTCGATTCACCCCTCCACTTT
TRBJ2-7 | TRBV4-1 | TRBD1 | CASSQDRQGGLYEQYF | TGCGCCAGCAGCCAAGATAGACAGGGGGGACTCTACGAGCAGTACTTC
TRBJ1-5 | TRBV28 | NA | CASSTYRDLVF | TGTGCCAGCAGTACCTACAGGGATCTCGTCTTT
TRBJ1-2 | TRBV7-8 | TRBD1 | CASSPDRGPYGYTF | TGTGCCAGCAGCCCGGACAGGGGGCCCTATGGCTACACCTTC
TRBJ1-1 | TRBV30 | NA | CAWSFAGWNTEAFF | TGTGCCTGGAGTTTCGCAGGTTGGAACACTGAAGCTTTCTTT
TRBJ2-1 | TRBV24-1 | NA | CATSRRRQGVNEQFF | TGTGCCACCAGTCGAAGGCGGCAGGGCGTCAATGAGCAGTTCTTC
TRBJ2-3 | TRBV2 | TRBD2 | CASGGLAGVTDTQYF | TGTGCCAGCGGGGGACTAGCGGGGGTCACAGATACGCAGTATTTT
TRBJ1-1 | TRBV7-9 | NA | CASSGGLNTEAFF | TGTGCCAGCAGCGGGGGCCTGAACACTGAAGCTTTCTTT
TRBJ1-4 | TRBV28 | NA | CASSSQSTGAPHEKLFF | TGTGCCAGCAGTTCGCAATCGACAGGAGCGCCGCATGAAAAACTGTTTTTT
TRBJ2-1 | TRBV15 | TRBD1 | CATSRDLGTENEQFF | TGTGCCACCAGCAGAGATTTAGGGACAGAGAATGAGCAGTTCTTC
TRBJ2-1 | TRBV18 | TRBD2 | CASSQLTSASSYNEQFF | TGTGCCAGCTCACAACTGACTAGCGCAAGCTCCTACAATGAGCAGTTCTTC
TRBJ2-2 | TRBV6-5 | TRBD2 | CASSRGRATAGELFF | TGTGCCAGCAGCCGCGGGAGGGCCACCGCCGGGGAGCTGTTTTTT
TRBJ2-1 | TRBV10-3 | NA | CAIGRDSDHEQFF | TGTGCCATCGGCAGGGACTCCGACCATGAGCAGTTCTTC